The entry that follows covers one T cell receptor (beta chain) sequence. The target antigen is unknown. Individual cDNA molecules received unique molecular identifiers during library preparation. Via MiXCR, TCRdb re-called the 5' RACE reads, giving one row per CDR3 protein. The repertoire holds about 50,000 distinct CDR3 sequences, approximately 12% seen once, with about 2.4% in the top ten. These data originate in a study of early T cells in non-severe SARS-CoV-2 infection. Looking at the study overall: Whole-blood bulk RNA, unsorted, was sequenced, and chains were unpaired.

Germline-derived CDR1 and CDR2 are MDHEN and SYDVKM. The CDR3 has 15 amino acids. V gave up 6 bases and J gave up 6 bases; unmatched junction bases: 9. Regarding the study as a whole: In VDJdb matching, anti-spike CD8 responses were favored while private and CD4 specificities went missing.

The V and J genes are TRBV28 and TRBJ2-7, with 12 bases aligning to TRBD2. Sequences were derived from whole blood, sampled at baseline. This receptor was taken from an adult who was a healthcare worker with PCR-confirmed SARS-CoV-2 infection or an uninfected control (not recorded which). The DNA for the CDR3 is TGTGCCAGCAGCTTGACTAGCGGGAGTCAATTCGAGCAGTACTTC. This encodes CASSLTSGSQFEQYF. Complete variable domain (other parts from reference TRBV28 and TRBJ2-7): DVKVTQSSRYLVKRTGEKVFLECVQDMDHENMFWYRQDPGLGLRLIYFSYDVKMKEKGDIPEGYSVSREKKERFSLILESASTNQTSMYLCASSLTSGSQFEQYFGPGTRLTVT.